This TCR beta chain was observed in a study of spatial heterogeneity in lung cancer. V was shortened by 4 bases and J by 2 bases, with 20 bases between the two germline ends. The CDR3 sequence is 17 residues long. Germline values: CDR1 SGHDN, CDR2 FVKESK. Sample time point: sample taken at primary tumor resection. Unsorted whole RNA of tumor, nontumor lung or frozen PBMC was sequenced. This clonotype was counted a few times. From the 5' RACE reads, TCRdb called clonotypes with MiXCR, one entry per CDR3 protein. Among 30,000 to 50,000 distinct CDR3 sequences, under 7% were seen once, and the ten largest hold 11%.

This sequence was found in a male donor with early-stage non-small cell lung cancer. Sample: PBMCs, taken at surgery. The chain combines TRBV14 with TRBJ2-5; tentative D call: TRBD1 (5 bases). CDR3 bases: TGTGCCAGCAGCCTATTAAGCTCGTGGGGCGTTCAAGAGACCCAGTACTTC. It codes for CASSLLSSWGVQETQYF.